Each of the 15 T cell receptor beta chains below was sequenced from the same sample in a study of cytomegalovirus exposure and HLA in healthy donors (dated by TCRdb to 2016 to 2017). Receptor libraries were prepared by the immunoSEQ multiplex PCR assay. A mixture of 60 forward primers for TCR Vbeta segments and 13 reverse primers for TCR Jbeta segments was used in the multiplex PCR. Held by TCRdb, this immuneACCESS table contains in-frame sequences only and omits some clones. Under half of the omission traces to an unresolved V gene where checked; the cause of the rest is unknown. This sample gives more than 95,000 clones in total; about 13% of them show up just once. The biggest ten clones account for 16% of the sample. Sample: PBMCs. These receptors came from a man in his forties or fifties in good health and CMV-seropositive.

V and J are TRBV11-3 and TRBJ2-3; no reliable D call. The CDR3 spans 13 residues. Deletions cut 2 bases from V and 1 base from J, with 4 bases between. CDR1 is SGHNT, CDR2 YENEEA, per germline. CDR3 residues: CASSLSGTDTQYF. CDR3 coding DNA: TGTGCCAGCAGCTTATCTGGCACAGATACGCAGTATTTT.

This clone has a handful of counts. The chain links TRBV5-1 to TRBJ2-1; 14 positions match TRBD2. V dropped 4 bases and J dropped 9; count of bases not matched to a gene: 6. The CDR3 runs to 15 residues. The germline V gene encodes CDR1 SGHRS and CDR2 YFSETQ. The CDR3 reads CASSPTSGRAGEQFF. In DNA form, the CDR3 reads TGCGCCAGCAGCCCGACTAGCGGGAGGGCCGGTGAGCAGTTCTTC.

This clone appeared a few times. V gene TRBV6-5 combines with J gene TRBJ1-5; 8 bases match TRBD1. Germline assignment: CDR1 MNHEY and CDR2 SVGAGI. With V trimmed by 0 bases and J by 6 bases, 4 bases remained unmatched. The CDR3 loop spans 15 amino acids. The DNA of the CDR3 is TGTGCCAGCAGTTACTCTTCAGGGGGCGGTCAGCCCCAGCATTTT. Amino acids: CASSYSSGGGQPQHF.

This rearrangement joins TRBV28 to TRBJ2-5; 7 nucleotides match TRBD1. Germline assignment: CDR1 MDHEN and CDR2 SYDVKM. V was pared by 6 bases and J by 7 bases, with 8 bases of the junction left unmatched. The CDR3 sequence is 13 residues long. The CDR3 reads CASRFTGVVTQYF. CDR3 nucleotides: TGTGCCAGCAGATTCACAGGGGTCGTGACCCAGTACTTC.

This clone was recorded a few times. CDR3 region: CASSPQGGRQAFF. The CDR3 DNA reads as TGTGCCAGCAGTCCACAGGGTGGTCGCCAAGCTTTCTTT. This chain uses TRBV6-5 with TRBJ1-1; a weak D match, TRBD1 (6 bases). This CDR3 region has 13 residues. Germline V gene lookup returns CDR1 MNHEY and CDR2 SVGAGI. Deletions cut 5 bases from V and 9 bases from J, with 16 bases between.

This clone was seen a handful of times. The chain has TRBV6-5 and TRBJ1-1; TRBD1 might be the D (5 bases). The V end lost 7 bases, the J end lost 4 bases, and 16 bases lay between the germline ends. The germline V gene encodes CDR1 MNHEY and CDR2 SVGAGI. The CDR3 is 14 residues long. CDR3 loop: CASNAPGGITEAFF. In nucleotides, the CDR3 is TGTGCCAGCAACGCCCCGGGGGGGATCACTGAAGCTTTCTTT.

The chain is built from TRBV4-1 and TRBJ1-1; TRBD1 matches at 9 bases. V lost 0 bases to trimming and J lost 0 bases; unmatched junction nucleotides: 11. Germline lookup yields CDR1 MGHRA and CDR2 YSYEKL. The CDR3 has 19 amino acids. The CDR3 nucleotides are TGCGCCAGCAGCCAAGATATCCCGACAGGGGGAATCATGAACACTGAAGCTTTCTTT. It codes for CASSQDIPTGGIMNTEAFF.

J is TRBJ2-1 and V is TRBV6-5; 7 bases match TRBD1. This CDR3 has 14 amino acids. Trimming at V came to 2 bases and at J to 7 bases, leaving 5 bases not matched to a gene. Germline-derived CDR1 and CDR2 are MNHEY and SVGAGI. The CDR3, as DNA: TGTGCCAGCAGTTACATGACAGGGTTGAATGAGCAGTTCTTC. It is translated as CASSYMTGLNEQFF.

Points on this clone: One junction end does not reproduce the germline sequence, and a read error may be involved. The chain combines TRBV14 with TRBJ1-2; TRBD1 aligns across 7 bases. Germline CDR1 and CDR2: SGHDN and FVKESK. This CDR3 is 13 amino acids long. The CDR3 loop reads CASRPGTVYGYTF. In DNA form, the CDR3 reads TGTGCCAGCAGACCTGGGACAGTCTATGGCTACACATTC.

This clone has just a few counts. The chain recombines TRBV7-6 with TRBJ1-1, with D unclear. CDR3 length equals 13 residues. The V end was cut by 2 bases, the J end by 1 base, with 5 bases between. Germline CDR1 reads SGHVS; CDR2 reads FNYEAQ. CDR3 coding DNA: TGTGCCAGCAGCTTATGGCAGAACACTGAAGCTTTCTTT. Protein product: CASSLWQNTEAFF.

The chain couples TRBV19 to TRBJ2-1; the match to TRBD1 covers 7 bases. CDR1 LNHDA and CDR2 SQIVND come from the germline V gene (reference sequence). V gave up 4 bases and J gave up 15 bases; unmatched junction bases: 12. The CDR3 is 13 residues long. The CDR3 protein is CASSTGQKSTLFF. The CDR3 DNA reads as TGTGCCAGTAGTACGGGACAGAAATCTACTTTGTTCTTC.

This clone was found a few times. The chain uses TRBV5-8 and TRBJ2-6, with 7 bases that match TRBD1. CDR3 size: 16 residues. CDR1 SGHTS and CDR2 YDEGEE come from the germline V gene. Trimming removed 4 bases from V and 3 bases from J; junction bases left unmatched: 7. The chain's CDR3 is CASSVSRGIGANVLTF. The CDR3 DNA reads TGTGCCAGCAGCGTGAGCAGGGGGATTGGGGCCAACGTCCTGACTTTC.

This clone was detected a few times. V and J are TRBV13 and TRBJ2-2; 13 bases are a match to TRBD2. V was pared by 0 bases and J by 4 bases, with 5 bases of the junction left unmatched. Germline V gives CDR1 PRHDT, CDR2 FYEKMQ (reference sequence). The CDR3 sequence is 18 residues long. The CDR3: CASSLGLAGGYGTGELFF. The CDR3 region has the DNA TGTGCCAGCAGCTTAGGACTAGCGGGAGGGTACGGCACCGGGGAGCTGTTTTTT. Using reference TRBV13 and TRBJ2-2 for the parts outside the CDR3, the full variable domain is AAGVIQSPRHLIKEKRETATLKCYPIPRHDTVYWYQQGPGQDPQFLISFYEKMQSDKGSIPDRFSAQQFSDYHSELNMSSLELGDSALYFCASSLGLAGGYGTGELFFGEGSRLTVL.

This clone was found a few times. The rearrangement links TRBV28 to TRBJ2-7; the match to TRBD2 covers 9 bases. The germline V gene has CDR1 MDHEN and CDR2 SYDVKM. The CDR3 sequence is 17 residues long. V dropped 3 bases and J dropped 6; count of bases not matched to a gene: 15. The chain's CDR3 is CASSFRGLSGRGREQYF. Here the CDR3 DNA reads TGTGCCAGCAGTTTTCGCGGACTTAGCGGGAGAGGTCGCGAGCAGTACTTC.

The table lists this clone with a few counts. The chain combines TRBV11-2 with TRBJ2-1, with TRBD2 identical over 11 bases. CDR1 SGHAT and CDR2 FQNNGV come from the germline V gene. J lost 5 bases, V lost 5 bases, and 5 bases had no gene match. There are 15 residues in the CDR3. The CDR3 here is CASSIGTSGHNEQFF. The CDR3 bases are TGTGCCAGCAGCATCGGGACTAGCGGACACAATGAGCAGTTCTTC.